These 14 T cell receptor beta chains share one sample of origin, sequenced in a study of T cell responses to AZD1222 COVID-19 vaccine. Assay used: immunoSEQ multiplex PCR; TCRdb lists only in-frame clones, some missing. The data show about 88,000 clones, about nine tenths seen once. Sequences were derived from peripheral blood, sampled 28 days after the second AZD1222 dose. The receptor set was obtained from an adult who received the AZD1222 COVID-19 vaccine.

The chain is built from TRBV9 and TRBJ1-3; D is uncertain. V dropped 0 bases and J dropped 0 bases, with 10 bases sitting between them. The germline V gene has CDR1 SGDLS and CDR2 YYNGEE. The CDR3 is 16 amino acids. CDR3 nucleotides: TGTGCCAGCAGCGTAGTGACGTCGGTCTCTGGAAACACCATATATTTT. It encodes CASSVVTSVSGNTIYF.

The V gene is TRBV5-1, the J gene TRBJ1-3, with no clear D. V was clipped by 0 bases and J by 0 bases, with 7 bases between them. Germline V gene sequence: CDR1 SGHRS, CDR2 YFSETQ. The CDR3 is 15 amino acids. This CDR3 reads CASSLEPSSGNTIYF. The CDR3 DNA reads TGCGCCAGCAGCTTGGAACCTAGCTCTGGAAACACCATATATTTT.

The gene calls are TRBV9 and TRBJ2-3; 13 positions agree with TRBD2. CDR1 SGDLS and CDR2 YYNGEE come from the germline V gene. This CDR3 has 18 residues. V lost 4 bases, J lost 1 base, and 9 bases stayed unmatched. The CDR3 nucleotides are TGTGCCAGCAGCCCAACTAGCGGGGGGGCCGCCCGCACAGATACGCAGTATTTT. It is translated as CASSPTSGGAARTDTQYF.

A few counts support this clone. The chain has TRBV7-8 and TRBJ1-1; possibly TRBD1 for D (6 bases). This CDR3 is 14 amino acids long. Germline V gene sequence: CDR1 SGHVS, CDR2 FQNEAQ. V was cut by 6 bases and J by 0 bases, with 11 bases left in between. As DNA, the CDR3 is TGTGCCAGCAGAGGGGGGTTGGTGAACACTGAAGCTTTCTTT. This sequence encodes CASRGGLVNTEAFF.

Only a few counts were recorded for this clone. The V and J genes are TRBV10-2 and TRBJ1-2; 9 bases are shared with TRBD1. There are 15 residues in the CDR3. With V trimmed by 4 bases and J by 5 bases, 8 bases remained unmatched. The germline V gene encodes CDR1 WSHSY and CDR2 SAAADI. The CDR3: CASSASSQGAYGYTF. In DNA, the CDR3 is TGCGCCAGCAGTGCCTCCTCACAGGGGGCATATGGCTACACCTTC.

The chain recombines TRBV29-1 with TRBJ1-2, with 7 bases identical to TRBD1. This CDR3 is 14 amino acids long. CDR1 is SQVTM and CDR2 is ANQGSEA in the germline V gene. V lost 6 bases to trimming and J lost 6 bases; unmatched junction nucleotides: 13. CDR3 DNA: TGCAGCGTGGTCCCACAGGGGATGTCGCATGGCTACACCTTC. This codes for CSVVPQGMSHGYTF.

The chain is built from TRBV7-9 and TRBJ1-4; tentative D call: TRBD1 (6 bases). The germline V and J ends were trimmed by 5 bases and 8 bases, with 12 bases remaining between them. CDR3 size: 13 residues. Per germline, CDR1 SEHNR and CDR2 FQNEAQ (reference sequence). CDR3 DNA: TGTGCCAGCAGCCGAAGGGGGGACGAAAAACTGTTTTTT. It yields the protein CASSRRGDEKLFF.

The chain recombines TRBV28 with TRBJ2-7; 7 bases are a match to TRBD2. V was clipped by 7 bases and J by 2 bases; unmatched bases: 11. The V gene's germline CDR1 is MDHEN and CDR2 SYDVKM. The length of the CDR3 is 15 residues. The CDR3 coding sequence is TGTGCCAGCACCGTGGGGGGGACGCCTACCTACGAGCAGTACTTC. Residues: CASTVGGTPTYEQYF.

V and J are TRBV28 and TRBJ1-1, with 7 bases matching TRBD1. Germline V lookup: CDR1 MDHEN, CDR2 SYDVKM. V dropped 3 bases and J dropped 1; count of bases not matched to a gene: 11. CDR3 length: 17 amino acids. The CDR3 sequence: CASSFSKGARWNTEAFF. Here the CDR3 DNA reads TGTGCCAGCAGTTTTAGCAAGGGGGCCCGATGGAACACTGAAGCTTTCTTT.

The chain carries TRBV4-2 and TRBJ1-1; D is ambiguous. This CDR3 is built from 15 residues. CDR1 and CDR2 (germline): LGHNA, YNFKEQ. Trimming took off 1 base at V and 0 bases at J, with 9 bases between the two ends. CDR3 nucleotides: TGTGCCAGCAGCCAAGGGACGGTTTTGAACACTGAAGCTTTCTTT. Protein sequence: CASSQGTVLNTEAFF.

The chain couples TRBV6-5 to TRBJ1-1, with a weak D call TRBD1 (5 bases). This CDR3 comprises 15 residues. V was cut by 0 bases and J by 1 base, with 9 bases left in between. Germline values: CDR1 MNHEY, CDR2 SVGAGI. CDR3 nucleotides: TGTGCCAGCAGTTACTCGTGGCAGGGGAACACTGAAGCTTTCTTT. It encodes CASSYSWQGNTEAFF.

This clone was seen a single time. The chain uses TRBV11-3 and TRBJ2-3, with D unclear. The V gene lost 4 bases and the J gene lost 2 bases, with 10 bases spanning the gap. The CDR3 totals 14 residues. Germline CDR1 and CDR2: SGHNT and YENEEA. In DNA, the CDR3 is TGTGCCAGCAGCTACGGTGAGGCCACAGATACGCAGTATTTT. Translation gives CASSYGEATDTQYF.

This clone was recorded once. The gene calls are TRBV19 and TRBJ1-1, with 7 bases identical to TRBD1. The CDR3 extends over 14 amino acids. Germline V lookup: CDR1 LNHDA, CDR2 SQIVND (reference sequence). V shed 5 bases, J shed 2 bases, and the junction held 5 bases outside the gene matches. The CDR3 protein is CASSATGANTEAFF. CDR3 nucleotide sequence: TGTGCCAGTAGTGCAACAGGGGCCAACACTGAAGCTTTCTTT.

The chain combines TRBV9 with TRBJ2-1, with TRBD2 matching over 7 bases. Trimming cost V 0 bases and J 8 bases; bases outside gene matches: 5. From germline, CDR1 is SGDLS and CDR2 YYNGEE. The CDR3 runs to 14 residues. This chain's CDR3 is CASSVEAGRDEQFF. The CDR3 region has the DNA TGTGCCAGCAGCGTAGAGGCAGGGAGGGATGAGCAGTTCTTC.